The 18 T cell receptor beta chains reported below all come from one sample, sequenced in a study of shared T cell receptors in the human thymus. Clones were sequenced by immunoSEQ multiplex PCR, and TCRdb holds only the in-frame ones, with some missing. The data contain about 660,000 clones, about 89% of them singletons. This sample was also put to use in a study of human thymus T cells.

The specimen sequenced was thymocytes. The origin of the receptors is a boy in the first two years of life with a congenital heart defect.

This chain uses TRBV30 with TRBJ2-3; weak D call: TRBD2 (5 bases). The CDR3 runs to 13 residues. V was trimmed by 4 bases and J by 0 bases, leaving 8 bases between them. CDR1 and CDR2 (germline): GTSNPN, SVGIG (reference sequence). CDR3 sequence: CAWISVSTDTQYF. For the CDR3, the DNA is TGTGCCTGGATTAGCGTTAGCACAGATACGCAGTATTTT.

The chain carries TRBV6-1 and TRBJ2-5; the match to TRBD1 covers 12 bases. This CDR3 is 19 amino acids long. V lost 3 bases and J lost 7; bases outside the gene matches: 18. Germline V gene lookup returns CDR1 MNHNS and CDR2 SASEGT. In nucleotides, the CDR3 is TGTGCCAGCAGTGAGAGATACAGGAACCGGGACAGGGGGCAGGGGACCCAGTACTTC. Translated, it gives CASSERYRNRDRGQGTQYF.

The chain links TRBV9 to TRBJ2-1; 15 bases are shared with TRBD2. Germline V gives CDR1 SGDLS, CDR2 YYNGEE. The V segment lost 4 bases and the J segment 7 bases; nucleotides outside the gene matches: 12. The CDR3 is made up of 18 amino acids. CDR3 in amino acids: CASSSRTSGGAKGNEQFF. As DNA, the CDR3 is TGTGCCAGCAGCTCCCGGACTAGCGGGGGGGCTAAAGGAAATGAGCAGTTCTTC.

The chain carries TRBV4-3 and TRBJ2-5, with TRBD2 matching 11 bases. The germline CDR1 and CDR2 sequences are LGHNA and YSLEER. CDR3 size: 17 residues. The V gene end was trimmed by 0 bases and the J gene end by 5 bases; junction bases not matched to a gene: 8. Written as DNA, the CDR3 is TGCGCCAGCAGCCAAGATCATCCTAGCGGGGGGTCGGAGACCCAGTACTTC. Protein: CASSQDHPSGGSETQYF.

On this clone itself: One junction end does not reproduce the germline sequence, and a read error may be involved. The V call is TRBV25-1, the J call TRBJ1-3; maybe TRBD1 (6 bases). The CDR3 length is 18 residues. Germline CDR1 reads MGHDK; CDR2 reads SYGVNS. The CDR3 DNA reads as TGTGCCAGCAGTGAATTCAGGGTGGGGGCGCCCTCTGGAAACGCCATATATTTT. It specifies CASSEFRVGAPSGNAIYF.

J is TRBJ2-7 and V is TRBV25-1; 7 bases fit TRBD1. The V gene end was trimmed by 6 bases and the J gene end by 2 bases; junction bases not matched to a gene: 4. Germline V lookup: CDR1 MGHDK, CDR2 SYGVNS. This CDR3 contains 13 residues. CDR3 sequence: CASRGTAPYEQYF. The CDR3 DNA reads TGTGCCAGCAGGGGGACAGCCCCCTACGAGCAGTACTTC.

The rearrangement links TRBV4-3 to TRBJ2-7, with a weak D call TRBD1 (5 bases). The V end lost 2 bases, the J end lost 5 bases, and 13 bases lay between the germline ends. This CDR3 has 14 amino acids. Germline V gene lookup returns CDR1 LGHNA and CDR2 YSLEER. DNA of the CDR3: TGCGCCAGCAGCCAAACTCCAGGGTTTAACGAGCAGTACTTC. Encoded protein: CASSQTPGFNEQYF.

This chain connects TRBV27 to TRBJ2-7, with 8 bases matching TRBD2. Unmatched junction bases numbered 7, after V lost 3 bases and J lost 0 bases. The CDR3 loop spans 16 amino acids. CDR1 is MNHEY, CDR2 SMNVEV, per germline (reference sequence). CDR3 protein: CASSFGLANHSYEQYF. For the CDR3, the DNA is TGTGCCAGCAGTTTCGGACTAGCTAACCACTCCTACGAGCAGTACTTC.

The rearrangement links TRBV7-3 to TRBJ2-1; 7 bases match TRBD2. CDR1 SGHTA and CDR2 FQGTGA come from the germline V gene. The CDR3 length is 16 residues. The trim removed 5 bases at V and 6 bases at J, leaving 13 bases unmatched. The CDR3 loop is CASSPFRGGLVNEQFF. CDR3 bases: TGTGCCAGCAGCCCCTTTCGCGGGGGTTTGGTCAATGAGCAGTTCTTC.

This chain connects TRBV14 to TRBJ2-3, with D perhaps matching TRBD1 (5 bases). V gave up 1 base and J gave up 5 bases, with 13 bases separating them. The CDR3 consists of 15 residues. CDR1 SGHDN and CDR2 FVKESK come from the germline V gene. CDR3 DNA: TGTGCCAGCAGCCAAGGAGCAGGGAAGCAAGATACGCAGTATTTT. It translates to CASSQGAGKQDTQYF.

The rearrangement links TRBV28 to TRBJ1-4; 11 bases are shared with TRBD1. CDR1 is MDHEN and CDR2 is SYDVKM in the germline V gene. V dropped 7 bases and J dropped 1; count of bases not matched to a gene: 11. This CDR3 has 18 residues. The CDR3 coding sequence is TGTGCCAGCACCTCTGACGGACAGGGGGCGGTAACTAATGAAAAACTGTTTTTT. Translating gives CASTSDGQGAVTNEKLFF.

The rearrangement joins TRBV4-3 to TRBJ1-4, with TRBD1 as a possible D gene (5 bases). The V gene's germline CDR1 is LGHNA and CDR2 YSLEER. The CDR3 consists of 18 residues. Trimming removed 1 base from V and 0 bases from J, with 15 bases in between. As DNA, the CDR3 is TGCGCCAGCAGCCAAGTCTGTAACTTGACAGCAACTAATGAAAAACTGTTTTTT. It codes for CASSQVCNLTATNEKLFF.

This chain joins TRBV12-5 and TRBJ2-1; D is ambiguous. V shed 1 base and J shed 6 bases, with 10 bases lying between them. From germline, CDR1 is LGHNT and CDR2 FRNRAP. There are 14 residues in the CDR3. CDR3 in DNA: TGTGCTAGTGGTTTGGGGGCAGCCTCCAATGAGCAGTTCTTC. It yields the protein CASGLGAASNEQFF.

This chain links TRBV5-6 with TRBJ1-2; TRBD1 is a possible D gene (5 bases). From germline, CDR1 is SGHDT and CDR2 YYEEEE. The CDR3 length is 15 residues. Deletions cut 4 bases from V and 8 bases from J, with 21 bases between. This chain's CDR3 is CASSTTLSRVGGYTF. For the CDR3, the DNA is TGTGCCAGCAGCACTACACTTTCCAGGGTTGGCGGCTACACCTTC.

The chain links TRBV4-1 to TRBJ1-2; the match to TRBD1 covers 8 bases. Trimming at V came to 0 bases and at J to 5 bases, leaving 8 bases not matched to a gene. The CDR3 is 16 residues long. CDR1 MGHRA and CDR2 YSYEKL come from the germline V gene. DNA of the CDR3: TGCGCCAGCAGCCAAGATGCAGGGGGCGTGGGGTATGGCTACACCTTC. Protein sequence: CASSQDAGGVGYGYTF.

This clone was counted between two and nine times. The chain is built from TRBV19 and TRBJ1-2; D is possibly TRBD1 (6 bases). From germline, CDR1 is LNHDA and CDR2 SQIVND (reference sequence). The CDR3 is 13 residues long. V was pared by 3 bases and J by 4 bases, with 9 bases between. As DNA, the CDR3 is TGTGCCAGTAGTATGGGACATCTCTATGGCTACACCTTC. Translation: CASSMGHLYGYTF.

The chain couples TRBV7-2 to TRBJ2-2; 12 bases are shared with TRBD2. Germline CDR1 SGHTA, CDR2 FQGNSA. The ends lost 5 bases at V and 3 bases at J; junction bases unmatched: 7. The CDR3 extends over 17 amino acids. CDR3 residues: CASSPRTSGEHTGELFF. The CDR3 DNA sequence: TGTGCCAGCAGCCCAAGGACTAGCGGGGAGCACACCGGGGAGCTGTTTTTT.

This clone has a single count. This chain joins TRBV10-3 and TRBJ1-2; unclear D gene. V lost 4 bases, J lost 3 bases, and 15 bases lay in between. The CDR3 runs to 15 residues. Germline V CDR1 and CDR2: ENHRY, SYGVKD. DNA for the CDR3: TGTGCCATCAGTGCAGACATGAGGGATCACTATGGCTACACCTTC. Translated: CAISADMRDHYGYTF.